These 24 T cell receptor beta chains share one sample of origin, sequenced in a study of spatial heterogeneity in lung cancer. TCRdb redid the calling of the 5' RACE reads with MiXCR, one entry per CDR3 protein. Here the sample spans thousands of distinct CDR3 sequences, 11% being singletons. These receptors have no identified antigens. The time point was: sample taken at primary tumor resection. Findings and caveats of the study: Expanded intratumoral alpha and beta TCR counts tracked tumor mutation counts.

Here the sequenced sample was lung tumor tissue, taken at surgery. The receptors shown here come from a male donor with early-stage non-small cell lung cancer.

Relative to its sample, this clonotype is medium-sized (0.01 to 0.1%). With the library built for alpha chains, this beta chain is off target and its frequency is not meaningful. The chain joins TRBV29-1 to TRBJ1-6, with D possibly TRBD1 on 5 matching bases. The CDR3 extends over 13 amino acids. V dropped 4 bases and J dropped 8 bases, with 12 bases sitting between them. Per germline, CDR1 SQVTM and CDR2 ANQGSEA. Here the CDR3 reads CSVGSGEDSPLHF. CDR3 coding DNA: TGCAGCGTTGGTTCGGGGGAAGATTCACCCCTCCACTTT.

This clonotype is medium-sized by share. This beta chain slipped into a library made for alpha chains as a stray read, so its size is not meaningful. The rearrangement uses TRBV7-2 and TRBJ2-2; D call uncertain. Trimming shortened V by 3 bases and J by 1 base, and 9 bases separated the two germline ends. Germline lookup yields CDR1 SGHTA and CDR2 FQGNSA. This CDR3 is 15 amino acids long. The CDR3 loop reads CASSFATRNTGELFF. As DNA, the CDR3 is TGTGCCAGCAGCTTTGCGACAAGGAACACCGGGGAGCTGTTTTTT.

This clonotype is labeled medium-sized (0.01 to 0.1%). For a library built for alpha chains, this beta chain is a stray read; little rests on its size. The chain has TRBV20-1 and TRBJ2-1, with D possibly being TRBD1 (6 bases). V was clipped by 6 bases and J by 8 bases, with 14 bases between them. CDR1 DFQATT and CDR2 SNEGSKA come from the germline V gene (reference sequence). There are 12 residues in the CDR3. CDR3 loop: CSAHYRVDEQFF. The CDR3 DNA reads as TGCAGTGCCCATTACAGGGTTGATGAGCAGTTCTTC.

In this sample, this clonotype is medium-sized. A library made for alpha chains picked up this beta chain off target, so its size means little. The genes are TRBV5-1 and TRBJ2-1; 10 nucleotides align to TRBD2. The CDR3 consists of 16 residues. Germline CDR1 SGHRS, CDR2 YFSETQ. J lost 5 bases, V lost 5 bases, and 10 bases had no gene match. Here the CDR3 DNA reads TGCGCCAGCAGTTCGGTGGTACTAGCGGGGCACAATGAGCAGTTCTTC. The encoded protein is CASSSVVLAGHNEQFF.

Sample share makes this clonotype medium-sized. Since the library was made to target alpha chains, this beta chain is a stray read and its abundance is not meaningful. The chain recombines TRBV27 with TRBJ2-7, with 8 bases lining up with TRBD1. Germline values: CDR1 MNHEY, CDR2 SMNVEV (reference sequence). The CDR3 loop spans 12 amino acids. V lost 6 bases, J lost 6 bases, and 4 bases stayed unmatched. The CDR3 region has the DNA TGTGCCAGCAGCCCCCAGGGGGCCGAGCAGTACTTC. Protein sequence: CASSPQGAEQYF.

In its sample, this clonotype ranks as medium-sized (0.01 to 0.1%). This beta chain is a stray read from a library made for alpha chains; its abundance is not meaningful. The chain has TRBV4-1 and TRBJ2-7, with 8 bases aligning to TRBD1. Germline trimming cut 0 bases from V and 7 bases from J; bases unmatched to any gene: 11. The CDR3 length is 16 residues. Looked up from germline, CDR1 is MGHRA and CDR2 is YSYEKL. Written as DNA, the CDR3 is TGCGCCAGCAGCCAAGATCCCCTGACAGGGGACGGGGAGCAGTACTTC. It yields the protein CASSQDPLTGDGEQYF.

This clonotype is medium-sized (0.01 to 0.1%) by share. In a library made to pick up alpha chains, this beta chain is a stray read with a size that means little. The gene calls are TRBV9 and TRBJ1-3; D possibly corresponds to TRBD1 (5 bases). CDR3 size: 15 residues. With 4 bases removed from V and 0 bases from J, the gap between germline ends came to 11 bases. Looked up from germline, CDR1 is SGDLS and CDR2 is YYNGEE. The CDR3 here is CASSPGRVSGNTIYF. CDR3 nucleotides: TGTGCCAGCAGCCCGGGACGGGTCTCTGGAAACACCATATATTTT. Combining the CDR3 with reference TRBV9 and TRBJ1-3 gives the whole variable domain DSGVTQTPKHLITATGQRVTLRCSPRSGDLSVYWYQQSLDQGLQFLIQYYNGEERAKGNILERFSAQQFPDLHSELNLSSLELGDSALYFCASSPGRVSGNTIYFGEGSWLTVV.

By share of the sample, this clonotype is large. Little can be read into the size of this beta chain, an off-target read in a library designed for alpha chains. This chain links TRBV28 with TRBJ1-5, with D unresolved. Looked up from germline, CDR1 is MDHEN and CDR2 is SYDVKM. The CDR3 runs to 11 residues. Trimming left V 7 bases short and J 4 bases short, with 5 bases between. The CDR3: CASMANQPQHF. The CDR3 DNA reads TGTGCCAGCATGGCGAATCAGCCCCAGCATTTT.

Judged by abundance, this clonotype is medium-sized. Because this beta chain is a stray read in a library intended to capture alpha chains, its abundance should not be given much weight. This chain uses TRBV7-2 with TRBJ2-5; D unclear. CDR1 SGHTA and CDR2 FQGNSA come from the germline V gene. Trimming took 6 bases from V and 5 from J, leaving 13 bases between them. The CDR3 has 13 amino acids. Here the CDR3 DNA reads TGTGCCAGCAGTTCGGCACCCCGGGAGACCCAGTACTTC. It encodes CASSSAPRETQYF.

This clonotype was counted ten times or more. The size of this beta chain means little, since it is a stray read in a library made for alpha chains. CDR3 sequence (DNA): TGCAGCGTTCAAGGACAGAGGAACACTGAAGCTTTCTTT. Translating it yields CSVQGQRNTEAFF. The J gene is TRBJ1-1, the V gene TRBV29-1, with D perhaps TRBD1 (6 bases). The CDR3 length is 13 residues. Germline CDR1 reads SQVTM; CDR2 reads ANQGSEA. V shed 5 bases and J shed 1 base, with 11 bases lying between them. Using reference TRBV29-1 and TRBJ1-1 for the parts outside the CDR3, the full variable domain is SAVISQKPSRDICQRGTSLTIQCQVDSQVTMMFWYRQQPGQSLTLIATANQGSEATYESGFVIDKFPISRPNLTFSTLTVSNMSPEDSSIYLCSVQGQRNTEAFFGQGTRLTVV.

By share, this clonotype ranks as medium-sized (0.01 to 0.1%). A library made for alpha chains picked up this beta chain off target, so its size means little. This sequence joins TRBV7-9 and TRBJ2-7; 10 positions agree with TRBD1. V lost 4 bases and J lost 2; bases outside the gene matches: 11. From germline, CDR1 is SEHNR and CDR2 FQNEAQ (reference sequence). The length of the CDR3 is 17 residues. The CDR3 DNA follows: TGTGCCAGCAGCTCCGGACAGGGGGGGACCGGGGCCTACGAGCAGTACTTC. This gives the protein CASSSGQGGTGAYEQYF.

Ten or more counts support this clonotype. This beta chain lies outside the target of a library built for alpha chains; its clone size means little. The J gene is TRBJ2-7, the V gene TRBV28, with D maybe TRBD2 (5 bases). The CDR3 is 15 residues long. Looked up from germline, CDR1 is MDHEN and CDR2 is SYDVKM. The ends were cut back, 3 bases at V and 2 bases at J, with 14 bases in the middle. CDR3 bases: TGTGCCAGCAGTTTGGTGTCTTCCGGGACCTACGAGCAGTACTTC. Translating it yields CASSLVSSGTYEQYF.

By sample fraction, this clonotype is medium-sized (0.01 to 0.1%). The library was built for alpha chains, so this beta chain is an off-target read and its size means little. The chain's CDR3 is CSARDAAGAVSYNSPLHF. In DNA form, the CDR3 reads TGCAGTGCTAGAGATGCCGCCGGGGCCGTCTCCTATAATTCACCCCTCCACTTT. The gene calls are TRBV20-1 and TRBJ1-6; a possible D gene is TRBD1 (5 bases). The V end was cut by 0 bases, the J end by 0 bases, with 15 bases between. Germline V CDR1 and CDR2: DFQATT, SNEGSKA (reference sequence). The CDR3 spans 18 residues.

As to this clonotype: Within a library made for alpha chains, this beta chain is off target, and its count is uninformative. In DNA form, the CDR3 reads TGTGCCAGCAGCGAGAAGACAGGGGGATCTGGCTACACCTTC. Amino acids: CASSEKTGGSGYTF. The chain has TRBV9 and TRBJ1-2; TRBD1 matches 9 bases. V lost 3 bases to trimming and J lost 7 bases; unmatched junction nucleotides: 7. CDR3 length equals 14 residues. Germline V CDR1 and CDR2: SGDLS, YYNGEE.

Turning to this clonotype: As an off-target read in a library built for alpha chains, this beta chain has a frequency of little significance. The chain has TRBV12-3 or TRBV12-4 and TRBJ2-7; the match to TRBD1 covers 7 bases. The CDR3 runs 14 residues. J lost 6 bases, V lost 6 bases, and 11 bases had no gene match. CDR3 sequence (DNA): TGTGCCAGCAGCGAAGGACAGGACCTACGCGAGCAGTACTTC. Translating gives CASSEGQDLREQYF.

This clonotype is medium-sized in the sample. As an off-target read in a library built for alpha chains, this beta chain has a frequency of little significance. The CDR3 spells CASSYGTGIQGEAFF. In DNA form, the CDR3 reads TGTGCCAGCAGTTACGGGACAGGGATCCAGGGTGAAGCTTTCTTT. The V and J genes are TRBV6-5 and TRBJ1-1; TRBD1 aligns across 9 bases. Germline assignment: CDR1 MNHEY and CDR2 SVGAGI. Trimming took 2 bases from V and 7 from J; bases not matched to a gene: 8. The CDR3 consists of 15 residues.

This clonotype is deemed large (0.1 to 1%). Little can be read into the size of this beta chain, an off-target read in a library designed for alpha chains. The CDR3 nucleotides read TGTGCCAGCAGCTTAACAACAGTCGACTATGGCTACACCTTC. Translated: CASSLTTVDYGYTF. The chain links TRBV7-8 to TRBJ1-2; no clear D. CDR1 is SGHVS, CDR2 FQNEAQ, per germline. Trimming took off 2 bases at V and 3 bases at J, with 10 bases between the two ends. The CDR3 has 14 residues.

By its share, this clonotype is large. This beta chain is off target for a library built for alpha chains, so its abundance means little. This chain joins TRBV27 and TRBJ2-3; possibly TRBD1 for D (5 bases). V lost 10 bases to trimming and J lost 4 bases, with 9 bases between them. From germline, CDR1 is MNHEY and CDR2 SMNVEV (reference sequence). There are 11 residues in the CDR3. In DNA form, the CDR3 reads TGTGCCACCAACAGGCCAGATACGCAGTATTTT. Amino acids: CATNRPDTQYF.

This clonotype rates as medium-sized (0.01 to 0.1%). Since it is a stray read in a library aimed at alpha chains, this beta chain has a size that is not meaningful. The CDR3 DNA sequence: TGTGCCAGCACCACTTCGACAGGGAGGGAGGAGACCCAGTACTTC. Its translation: CASTTSTGREETQYF. The V call is TRBV6-1, the J call TRBJ2-5, with D perhaps being TRBD1 or TRBD2 (7 bases each). The V end lost 7 bases, the J end lost 5 bases, and 20 bases lay between the germline ends. Germline V gene data show CDR1 as MNHNS and CDR2 as SASEGT. The CDR3 length is 15 residues.

This clonotype ranks as large. Since it is a stray read in a library aimed at alpha chains, this beta chain has a size that is not meaningful. The J gene is TRBJ1-5, the V gene TRBV20-1; D is undetermined. Germline V lookup: CDR1 DFQATT, CDR2 SNEGSKA (reference sequence). The CDR3 length is 14 residues. Trimming stripped 1 base from V and 2 bases from J, with 9 bases between. CDR3 sequence (DNA): TGCAGTGCTAGAGTCGGAGGAGGCAATCAGCCCCAGCATTTT. The encoded protein is CSARVGGGNQPQHF.

In its sample, this clonotype ranks as large. This beta chain slipped into a library made for alpha chains as a stray read, so its size is not meaningful. J is TRBJ1-5 and V is TRBV4-2; perhaps TRBD1 as D (5 bases). CDR3 length: 16 residues. Germline V gene lookup returns CDR1 LGHNA and CDR2 YNFKEQ. Between the trimmed V and J ends, which lost 4 bases and 7 bases, there was a span of 20 bases. Here the CDR3 reads CASSREFGAAEQPQHF. The CDR3 DNA is TGTGCCAGCAGCCGAGAGTTCGGGGCGGCGGAGCAGCCCCAGCATTTT.

This clonotype is medium-sized (0.01 to 0.1%). This beta chain turned up in a library designed for alpha chains; as an off-target read, its abundance says little. The gene calls are TRBV12-3 or TRBV12-4 and TRBJ2-5; D gene uncertain. This CDR3 contains 15 residues. V gave up 5 bases and J gave up 0 bases, with 13 bases separating them. The CDR3 DNA sequence: TGTGCCAGCAGTCCGGGCACGGCTTACCAAGAGACCCAGTACTTC. Translating gives CASSPGTAYQETQYF.

This clonotype is medium-sized within its sample. Because this beta chain is a stray read in a library intended to capture alpha chains, its abundance should not be given much weight. This sequence joins TRBV5-1 and TRBJ2-7; D is perhaps TRBD1 or TRBD2 (5 bases each). Germline values: CDR1 SGHRS, CDR2 YFSETQ. V was clipped by 0 bases and J by 0 bases, with 16 bases between them. CDR3 length equals 17 residues. In DNA, the CDR3 is TGCGCCAGCAGCTTGGAACCCCCGGGGCTATACTCCTACGAGCAGTACTTC. This gives the protein CASSLEPPGLYSYEQYF.

This clonotype is large by share. This beta chain was picked up by a library intended for alpha chains and is off target, so its count carries little meaning. V usage is TRBV2 and J usage is TRBJ1-4, with D hard to call. This CDR3 contains 15 residues. Germline V gene data show CDR1 as SNHLY and CDR2 as FYNNEI. V was cut by 2 bases and J by 2 bases, with 9 bases left in between. The CDR3 is CASSEIQATNEKLFF. CDR3 in DNA: TGTGCCAGCAGTGAAATCCAGGCCACTAATGAAAAACTGTTTTTT.